This T cell receptor (beta chain) is from a study of CD8 T cells in Susac syndrome. Random hexamers were used to reverse transcribe the RNA input (0.5 to 1 ug). With immunoSEQ multiplex PCR, TCR beta CDR3 was amplified across 54 Vbeta and 13 Jbeta. TCRdb analysed the immunoSEQ multiplex PCR reads with MiXCR anew, one entry per CDR3 protein. The sample lists 250,000 to 300,000 distinct CDR3 sequences; around 84% were seen once. For this clonotype: Its antigen is still unknown.

CD8+ and CD4+ T cells from blood underwent TCR beta sequencing, which was carried out in a high-throughput format. The patients serving as multiple sclerosis controls were treatment-naive. They had stable or active relapsing-remitting disease and fulfilled revised McDonald criteria. Findings of the study overall: The relatively small number of individuals in the TCR sequencing and HLA analysis was acknowledged by the study.

The sequence was collected from a human donor with multiple sclerosis. The source material was CD8+ T cells from PBMCs.

The CDR3 region is CARPKYNEQFF. The CDR3 DNA follows: TGTGCCAGGCCTAAATACAATGAGCAGTTCTTC. The chain uses TRBV28 and TRBJ2-1; the D is unclear. V was shortened by 9 bases and J by 4 bases, with 7 bases between the two germline ends. This CDR3 comprises 11 residues. Germline assignment: CDR1 MDHEN and CDR2 SYDVKM.